These T cell receptor beta chains were read from a single sample in a study of blood T cell repertoires in COVID-19. Assay used: immunoSEQ multiplex PCR; TCRdb lists only in-frame clones, some missing. The data hold a few hundred thousand clones, with 85% observed a single time. Sequencing was performed on peripheral blood. These receptors came from a woman aged 18-29 years with acute or convalescent COVID-19. The CDR3 runs from the conserved cysteine through the conserved F or W. Fields, in order: V gene, clone size, D gene, J gene, CDR3 protein, CDR3 DNA. A D gene is named only where the DNA matches it firmly. Clone size is given for some rows only: seen once, a few or many times, or a class if the clone is expanded.

TRBV4-1	-	-	TRBJ2-1	CASSQEALPHSNEQFF	TGCGCCAGCAGCCAAGAGGCGCTGCCACACAGCAATGAGCAGTTCTTC
TRBV6-1	-	TRBD2	TRBJ2-1	CASSERLAGGENEQFF	TGTGCCAGCAGTGAACGTCTAGCGGGAGGAGAGAATGAGCAGTTCTTC
TRBV18	few	TRBD1	TRBJ2-2	CASSRDRGRWNGELFF	TGTGCCAGCTCACGCGACAGGGGGCGCTGGAACGGGGAGCTGTTTTTT
TRBV30	-	-	TRBJ2-3	CAWGGGGDTQYF	TGTGCCTGGGGTGGAGGCGGGGATACGCAGTATTTT
TRBV5-1	-	-	TRBJ1-1	CASSADSSIRAFF	TGCGCCAGCAGCGCGGACAGTTCGATTCGAGCTTTCTTT
TRBV5-6	once	-	TRBJ2-2	CASSFPGQNTGELFF	TGTGCCAGCAGCTTCCCGGGACAGAACACCGGGGAGCTGTTTTTT
TRBV9	-	-	TRBJ1-1	CASSVAESSLEAFF	TGTGCCAGCAGCGTAGCTGAGAGTAGCCTTGAAGCTTTCTTT
TRBV7-9	-	-	TRBJ2-7	CASSLGSGTEQYF	TGTGCCAGCAGCTTAGGTTCAGGGACAGAGCAGTACTTC
TRBV27	-	TRBD2	TRBJ2-7	CASSLRTDLAGTSYEQYF	TGTGCCAGCAGTTTGAGGACAGACCTAGCGGGGACCTCCTACGAGCAGTACTTC
TRBV28	-	-	TRBJ1-1	CASGPVRGEGTEAFF	TGTGCCAGCGGACCGGTTCGGGGGGAAGGAACTGAAGCTTTCTTT
TRBV6-5	few	TRBD1	TRBJ1-2	CASSYSRQGVNYGYTF	TGTGCCAGCAGTTACTCGCGTCAGGGGGTAAACTATGGCTACACCTTC
TRBV2	-	-	TRBJ1-5	CASSDDVSRNQPQHF	TGTGCCAGCAGTGACGATGTGAGTCGCAATCAGCCCCAGCATTTT
TRBV5-1	-	-	TRBJ2-2	CASSLVQHTGELFF	TGCGCCAGCAGCTTGGTACAGCACACCGGGGAGCTGTTTTTT
TRBV2	once	-	TRBJ2-5	CASSGVGGLRETQYF	TGTGCCAGCAGTGGGGTGGGGGGACTGAGAGAGACCCAGTACTTC
TRBV6-2/TRBV6-3	-	-	TRBJ1-5	CASSYGQGLLNQPQHF	TGTGCCAGCAGTTACGGGCAGGGCCTTCTCAATCAGCCCCAGCATTTT
TRBV7-2	-	-	TRBJ1-1	CASSLQPRNTEAFF	TGTGCCAGCAGCTTACAACCCAGAAACACTGAAGCTTTCTTT
TRBV28	once	-	TRBJ1-1	CASTPGREWAEAFF	TGTGCCAGCACCCCCGGGAGGGAATGGGCAGAAGCTTTCTTT
TRBV5-4	-	TRBD1	TRBJ2-5	CASSFGTGTAETQYF	TGTGCCAGCAGCTTCGGGACAGGGACGGCGGAGACCCAGTACTTC
TRBV30	-	-	TRBJ1-4	CAWSVSLSSTTNEKLFF	TGTGCCTGGAGTGTCTCCCTTTCGTCTACAACTAATGAAAAACTGTTTTTT
TRBV19	-	-	TRBJ1-1	CASSPPSTLDTEAFF	TGTGCCAGTAGTCCGCCATCAACGCTAGACACTGAAGCTTTCTTT
TRBV6-5	once	-	TRBJ1-5	CASSYSRSGQPQHF	TGTGCCAGCAGTTACTCCCGATCGGGGCAGCCCCAGCATTTT
TRBV5-4	-	TRBD2	TRBJ2-2	CASSSSGSRTGELFF	TGTGCCAGCAGCTCGAGCGGGAGTCGGACCGGGGAGCTGTTTTTT
TRBV9	-	-	TRBJ1-4	CASSVGSEANEKLFF	TGTGCCAGCAGCGTAGGCTCGGAAGCGAATGAAAAACTGTTTTTT
TRBV7-2	-	-	TRBJ1-1	CASSYVRNTEAFF	TGTGCCAGCAGCTATGTTAGGAACACTGAAGCTTTCTTT
TRBV19	-	TRBD1	TRBJ1-1	CASSETGGYTEAFF	TGTGCCAGTAGCGAGACAGGGGGGTACACTGAAGCTTTCTTT
TRBV4-1	-	-	TRBJ2-5	CASSQGVREEETQYF	TGCGCCAGCAGCCAAGGAGTCAGGGAGGAAGAGACCCAGTACTTC
TRBV11-2	-	TRBD1	TRBJ1-3	CASSLSGGTGSRNTIYF	TGTGCCAGCAGCTTATCGGGGGGGACAGGGAGTCGGAACACCATATATTTT
TRBV18	few	TRBD1	TRBJ1-2	CASSANAGGADYGYTF	TGTGCCAGCTCGGCAAACGCAGGGGGCGCTGACTATGGCTACACCTTC
TRBV3-1/TRBV3-2	-	-	TRBJ2-3	CASSYTDTQYF	TGTGCCAGCAGCTACACAGATACGCAGTATTTT
TRBV19	-	TRBD1	TRBJ1-4	CASSRGQGIATNEKLFF	TGTGCCAGTAGTAGGGGACAGGGGATCGCGACTAATGAAAAACTGTTTTTT
TRBV27	once	TRBD2	TRBJ2-1	CASSRLAGGFYNEQFF	TGTGCCAGCAGCCGACTAGCGGGGGGCTTCTACAATGAGCAGTTCTTC